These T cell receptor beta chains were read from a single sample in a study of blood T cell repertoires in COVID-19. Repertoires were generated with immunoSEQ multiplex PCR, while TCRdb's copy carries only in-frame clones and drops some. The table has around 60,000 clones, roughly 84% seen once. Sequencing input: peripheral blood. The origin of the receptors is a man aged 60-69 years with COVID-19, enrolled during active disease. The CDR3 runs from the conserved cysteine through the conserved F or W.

CDR3 protein: CASSVLGWTGTNEQFF
J gene: TRBJ2-1
V gene: TRBV9
CDR3 length: 16

CDR3 protein: CASSWAYEQFF
J gene: TRBJ2-1
V gene: TRBV12-3/TRBV12-4
CDR3 length: 11

CDR3 protein: CASSATGGNQPQHF
J gene: TRBJ1-5
V gene: TRBV2
CDR3 length: 14

CDR3 protein: CATSRDRGPSGNTIYF
J gene: TRBJ1-3
V gene: TRBV15
CDR3 length: 16

CDR3 protein: CASRDLMKGQNTEAFF
J gene: TRBJ1-1
V gene: TRBV5-1
CDR3 length: 16

CDR3 protein: CSVSGGVTEAFF
J gene: TRBJ1-1
V gene: TRBV29-1
CDR3 length: 12

CDR3 protein: CATQVGSYGGELFF
J gene: TRBJ2-2
V gene: TRBV6-5
CDR3 length: 14

CDR3 protein: CASSFEPGYNSPLHF
J gene: TRBJ1-6
V gene: TRBV27
CDR3 length: 15

CDR3 protein: CASSLTGTGGTNNEQFF
J gene: TRBJ2-1
V gene: TRBV7-3
CDR3 length: 17

CDR3 protein: CASSLDGGGPAGELFF
J gene: TRBJ2-2
V gene: TRBV7-7
CDR3 length: 16

CDR3 protein: CATSDRGFNTGELFF
J gene: TRBJ2-2
V gene: TRBV24-1
CDR3 length: 15

CDR3 protein: CASSQDRVAGRYSDEQFF
J gene: TRBJ2-1
V gene: TRBV4-2
CDR3 length: 18

CDR3 protein: CASSQDLRGWSTDTQYF
J gene: TRBJ2-3
V gene: TRBV3-1/TRBV3-2
CDR3 length: 17

CDR3 protein: CASSFTRGIFNEQFF
J gene: TRBJ2-1
V gene: TRBV7-9
CDR3 length: 15

CDR3 protein: CASSAQGQETQYF
J gene: TRBJ2-5
V gene: TRBV19
CDR3 length: 13

CDR3 protein: CASSPAANTGELFF
J gene: TRBJ2-2
V gene: TRBV18
CDR3 length: 14

CDR3 protein: CASSSMGLAGFSYTDTQYF
J gene: TRBJ2-3
V gene: TRBV5-4
CDR3 length: 19

CDR3 protein: CAWSPIVDQETQYF
J gene: TRBJ2-5
V gene: TRBV30
CDR3 length: 14

CDR3 protein: CASSLTTSGSGGNEQFF
J gene: TRBJ2-1
V gene: TRBV7-3
CDR3 length: 17

CDR3 protein: CASGGRLGADTQYF
J gene: TRBJ2-3
V gene: TRBV19
CDR3 length: 14

CDR3 protein: CASRDYSGELFF
J gene: TRBJ2-2
V gene: TRBV19
CDR3 length: 12

CDR3 protein: CSVDKGQTSNEQYF
J gene: TRBJ2-7
V gene: TRBV29-1
CDR3 length: 14

CDR3 protein: CASSLSRGGAFF
J gene: TRBJ1-1
V gene: TRBV28
CDR3 length: 12

CDR3 protein: CASLPLPGVGEQYF
J gene: TRBJ2-7
V gene: TRBV27
CDR3 length: 14

CDR3 protein: CSVEETGGVSRAFF
J gene: TRBJ1-1
V gene: TRBV29-1
CDR3 length: 14

CDR3 protein: CSVSAQDYEQYF
J gene: TRBJ2-7
V gene: TRBV29-1
CDR3 length: 12

CDR3 protein: CASSYGRGGQYEQYF
J gene: TRBJ2-7
V gene: TRBV6-5
CDR3 length: 15

CDR3 protein: CAISAGQGDNSPLHF
J gene: TRBJ1-6
V gene: TRBV10-3
CDR3 length: 15

CDR3 protein: CASSYSETGAGNTIYF
J gene: TRBJ1-3
V gene: TRBV6-5
CDR3 length: 16